Following are 3 T cell receptor beta chains from one sample sequenced in a study of regulatory T cells in long-lasting Graves disease (dated by TCRdb to the early 2020s). The method was multiplex PCR. Sequencing was carried out with an Illumina HiSeq 4000. To build TCR beta libraries, CDR3 regions were amplified by Arm-PCR using iRepertoire HTBI primers. The public sequencing data were trimmed at Q25 with fastp and processed into clonotypes with MiXCR by TCRdb, which kept only in-frame beta chains. Every CDR3 protein is listed once, alongside the most common genes and DNA of its rows. The sample table shows roughly 400,000 distinct CDR3 sequences, and under 25% are seen once. The ten largest clones add up to under 25% of the sample. The intended sense of this specimen's time point label: persistent/refractory GD, antithyroid drugs over 5 years with positive TRAb. For both TCR sequencing and RNA sequencing, RNA was extracted from PBMCs using TRIzol.

The specimen comprised peripheral blood mononuclear cells (PBMCs), sampled when the disease was refractory, from a patient treated with antithyroid drugs. The receptor set was obtained from a female donor with Graves disease.

This clonotype was seen repeatedly, ten times or more. The chain recombines TRBV12-3 or TRBV12-4 with TRBJ1-1; weak D call: TRBD1 (5 bases). Trimming shortened V by 3 bases and J by 4 bases, and 18 bases separated the two germline ends. The CDR3 loop spans 16 amino acids. The CDR3 reads CASSLVRDRSRTEAFF. CDR3 nucleotide sequence: TGTGCCAGCAGTTTGGTCAGGGATAGATCTCGCACTGAAGCTTTCTTT.

This clonotype came up a few times. The rearrangement links TRBV15 to TRBJ1-5, with a weak D call TRBD1 (5 bases). This CDR3 is built from 17 residues. Germline-derived CDR1 and CDR2 are LNHNV and YYDKDF (reference sequence). Between the trimmed V and J ends, which lost 0 bases and 1 base, there was a span of 13 bases. CDR3 residues: CATSRDYGRVSNQPQHF. DNA for the CDR3: TGTGCCACCAGCAGAGATTATGGCAGGGTGAGCAATCAGCCCCAGCATTTT.

This clonotype was seen ten or more times. The V call is TRBV6-1, the J call TRBJ1-2; tentatively, D is TRBD1 (6 bases). Germline CDR1 is MNHNS and CDR2 is SASEGT. CDR3 length: 16 residues. Trimming took off 7 bases at V and 5 bases at J, with 23 bases between the two ends. The CDR3 DNA reads as TGTGCCAGCACCAACGCGTGGGGGCAACAGACTTATGGCTACACCTTC. Its translation: CASTNAWGQQTYGYTF.